The 29 T cell receptor beta chains presented below share a single source sample, sequenced in a study of T cells in Graves' hyperthyroidism and ophthalmopathy. The source material, RNA transcripts, was used to amplify TCR beta CDR3 regions. HTBI primers were the set used in a first-round RT-PCR of the TCR CDR3. One entry per CDR3 protein results from TCRdb running MiXCR on the multiplex PCR reads. The sample yields hundreds of thousands of distinct CDR3 sequences, less than 25% seen once. The sequenced sample consisted of blood. All receptors come from a man between 25 and 39 years old with Graves' ophthalmopathy.

The genes are TRBV19 and TRBJ1-2; TRBD1 agrees at 7 bases. Per the germline V gene, CDR1 is LNHDA and CDR2 is SQIVND (reference sequence). V shed 5 bases, J shed 4 bases, and the junction held 10 bases outside the gene matches. The CDR3 has 15 residues. The CDR3 DNA reads as TGTGCCAGTAGTCATACAGGGGATTGGGTCTATGGCTACACCTTC. As protein: CASSHTGDWVYGYTF.

The chain uses TRBV6-6 and TRBJ1-1; D gene ambiguous. There are 14 residues in the CDR3. Germline values: CDR1 MNHNY, CDR2 SVGAGI (reference sequence). V lost 0 bases and J lost 3, with 8 bases in between. CDR3 in amino acids: CASSYSILYTEAFF. For the CDR3, the DNA is TGTGCCAGCAGTTACTCCATCCTGTACACTGAAGCTTTCTTT.

This clonotype was seen ten or more times. J is TRBJ2-2 and V is TRBV2; unclear D gene. The CDR3 has 16 residues. Trimming took 7 bases from V and 0 from J, leaving 15 bases between them. Per the germline V gene, CDR1 is SNHLY and CDR2 is FYNNEI. CDR3 amino acids: CASTTRRWTNTGELFF. The CDR3 bases are TGTGCCAGCACTACACGTCGATGGACGAACACCGGGGAGCTGTTTTTT.

The chain uses TRBV3-1 and TRBJ2-7, with 8 bases aligning to TRBD2. Germline CDR1 reads LGHDT; CDR2 reads YNNKEL (reference sequence). The CDR3 covers 15 residues. V lost 6 bases to trimming and J lost 0 bases; unmatched junction nucleotides: 7. CDR3 sequence reads: CASRSTSAVSYEQYF. The CDR3 DNA follows: TGTGCCAGCAGGTCGACTAGCGCGGTCTCCTACGAGCAGTACTTC.

The chain is built from TRBV6-1 and TRBJ2-7; 7 nucleotides match TRBD2. The CDR3 has 15 residues. The V gene's germline CDR1 is MNHNS and CDR2 SASEGT. With V trimmed by 6 bases and J by 4 bases, 12 bases remained unmatched. In DNA form, the CDR3 reads TGTGCCAGCAGCGCAATCCGGGACTACCAATACGAGCAGTACTTC. Protein product: CASSAIRDYQYEQYF.

This clonotype showed up many times. The rearrangement links TRBV28 to TRBJ1-2; TRBD1 matches 8 bases. Germline V gene data show CDR1 as MDHEN and CDR2 as SYDVKM. This CDR3 contains 14 residues. Germline trimming cut 7 bases from V and 4 bases from J; bases unmatched to any gene: 8. In DNA form, the CDR3 reads TGTGCCAGCACCCAGGACAGGGCCCTCTATGGCTACACCTTC. Residues: CASTQDRALYGYTF.

This clonotype was detected a few times. CDR3 loop: CSAGSPRAGELFF. DNA for the CDR3: TGCAGTGCTGGGTCCCCAAGGGCCGGGGAGCTGTTTTTT. V and J are TRBV20-1 and TRBJ2-2; no firm D call. Deletions cut 5 bases from V and 6 bases from J, with 13 bases between. CDR1 is DFQATT, CDR2 SNEGSKA, per germline (reference sequence). This CDR3 contains 13 residues.

This clonotype showed up many times. The chain is built from TRBV28 and TRBJ2-7; no clear D. Germline CDR1 MDHEN, CDR2 SYDVKM. V lost 6 bases and J 3 bases, leaving 12 bases between the germline ends. The CDR3 totals 13 residues. The CDR3 DNA follows: TGTGCCAGCAGCCCCCGGAATAACTACGAGCAGTACTTC. This sequence encodes CASSPRNNYEQYF.

This clonotype was counted between two and nine times. This chain joins TRBV29-1 and TRBJ2-5; D is uncertain. V lost 7 bases and J lost 5, with 17 bases in between. Germline CDR1 reads SQVTM; CDR2 reads ANQGSEA. The CDR3 has 13 amino acids. The CDR3 bases are TGCAGCGCTCGTTTTCCCCTTCTCGAGACCCAGTACTTC. Encoded protein: CSARFPLLETQYF.

This clonotype has more than one count but fewer than ten. Germline and junction disagree at one end, which may indicate a read error. This chain joins TRBV7-9 and TRBJ1-3; D remains ambiguous. CDR1 is SEHNR and CDR2 is FQNEAQ in the germline V gene (reference sequence). The CDR3 contains 14 residues. CDR3 nucleotides: TGTGCCAGCAGCGTAGCCGGCTCTGGAAACACCATATATTTT. Its translation is CASSVAGSGNTIYF.

In this sample, this clonotype turned up a few times. This chain joins TRBV10-3 and TRBJ2-5; the D is unclear. There are 15 residues in the CDR3. V was trimmed by 4 bases and J by 0 bases, leaving 12 bases between them. CDR1 ENHRY and CDR2 SYGVKD come from the germline V gene. The DNA for the CDR3 is TGTGCCATCAGTGGACCTCAGTATAACCAAGAGACCCAGTACTTC. Translated: CAISGPQYNQETQYF.

The table lists this clonotype with many counts. V and J are TRBV2 and TRBJ1-5; maybe TRBD1 (5 bases). The CDR3 extends over 15 amino acids. Trimming cost V 7 bases and J 6 bases, with 19 bases left between them. Germline lookup yields CDR1 SNHLY and CDR2 FYNNEI. The CDR3 DNA reads as TGTGCCAGCACCCCCCAGGGAGGGATGGGTCAGCCCCAGCATTTT. Encoded protein: CASTPQGGMGQPQHF.

The chain carries TRBV10-2 and TRBJ2-2; D remains unclear. Germline CDR1 and CDR2: WSHSY and SAAADI. Trimming took off 2 bases at V and 2 bases at J, with 9 bases between the two ends. There are 15 residues in the CDR3. The CDR3 protein is CASSEKLQNTGELFF. DNA of the CDR3: TGCGCCAGCAGTGAGAAGCTGCAAAACACCGGGGAGCTGTTTTTT.

Only a few counts were recorded for this clonotype. The chain uses TRBV24-1 and TRBJ2-7; 8 bases align to TRBD1. CDR1 and CDR2 from the germline V gene are KGHDR and SFDVKD. This CDR3 comprises 14 residues. The V gene end was trimmed by 4 bases and the J gene end by 5 bases; junction bases not matched to a gene: 6. The CDR3, as DNA: TGTGCCACCAGTGACTCCAGGACAGGGAACGAGCAGTACTTC. Translated: CATSDSRTGNEQYF.

In this sample, this clonotype turned up a few times. CDR3 loop: CASSYSRDRGNTIYF. In DNA form, the CDR3 reads TGTGCCAGCAGTTACTCGAGGGACAGAGGAAACACCATATATTTT. V gene TRBV6-5 combines with J gene TRBJ1-3; 7 bases line up with TRBD1. Germline CDR1 is MNHEY and CDR2 is SVGAGI. The CDR3 consists of 15 residues. V trimming: 0 bases; J trimming: 4 bases; junction bases outside the gene matches: 3.

This chain links TRBV6-1 with TRBJ2-3; TRBD1 agrees at 8 bases. This CDR3 is 15 amino acids long. V lost 6 bases, J lost 3 bases, and 8 bases stayed unmatched. Germline values: CDR1 MNHNS, CDR2 SASEGT. For the CDR3, the DNA is TGTGCCAGCAGCCGGACAGGGAAAACGACAGATACGCAGTATTTT. It encodes CASSRTGKTTDTQYF.

This clonotype has ten or more counts. The V and J genes are TRBV6-8 and TRBJ1-5, with 9 bases identical to TRBD1. Germline V gene lookup returns CDR1 MNHGY and CDR2 SAAAGT. The CDR3 is made up of 14 amino acids. V trimming: 6 bases; J trimming: 5 bases; junction bases outside the gene matches: 5. This CDR3 reads CASRKDRGDQPQHF. The CDR3 nucleotides read TGTGCCAGCAGGAAGGACAGGGGAGATCAGCCCCAGCATTTT.

The chain is built from TRBV6-2 or TRBV6-3 and TRBJ1-5, with 9 bases aligning to TRBD1. V shed 6 bases, J shed 7 bases, and the junction held 10 bases outside the gene matches. The CDR3 is 15 residues long. Germline V lookup: CDR1 MNHEY, CDR2 SVGEGT. The CDR3 nucleotides read TGTGCCAGCAGACAGGGGGCGCAGGGGTACCAGCCCCAGCATTTT. Protein sequence: CASRQGAQGYQPQHF.

This clonotype was seen ten or more times. The J gene is TRBJ2-5, the V gene TRBV7-9, with D unresolved. This CDR3 contains 15 residues. With 1 base removed from V and 1 base from J, the gap between germline ends came to 10 bases. Germline CDR1 SEHNR, CDR2 FQNEAQ (reference sequence). CDR3 nucleotides: TGTGCCAGCAGCTTAGTCTCGGCAGGCCAAGAGACCCAGTACTTC. Protein product: CASSLVSAGQETQYF. Full variable domain (remainder filled in from reference TRBV7-9 and TRBJ2-5): DTGVSQNPRHKITKRGQNVTFRCDPISEHNRLYWYRQTLGQGPEFLTYFQNEAQLEKSRLLSDRFSAERPKGSFSTLEIQRTEQGDSAMYLCASSLVSAGQETQYFGPGTRLLVL.

This clonotype was counted only a few times. V and J are TRBV7-9 and TRBJ2-7; 10 nucleotides match TRBD1. V trimming: 3 bases; J trimming: 4 bases; junction bases outside the gene matches: 6. Per germline, CDR1 SEHNR and CDR2 FQNEAQ (reference sequence). The CDR3 has 15 amino acids. The CDR3 sequence is CASSFWGDRGYEQYF. Written as DNA, the CDR3 is TGTGCCAGCAGCTTTTGGGGGGACAGGGGTTACGAGCAGTACTTC.

Concerning this clonotype: A much larger clone lies one base from this, so it may be a read error. The CDR3 region has the DNA TGTGCCAGCAGCCAAGACCGGACTAGCGGTAACACCGGGGAGCCGTTTTTT. It yields the protein CASSQDRTSGNTGEPFF. V usage is TRBV3-1 and J usage is TRBJ2-2; 10 nucleotides agree with TRBD2. Looked up from germline, CDR1 is LGHDT and CDR2 is YNNKEL (reference sequence). The CDR3 totals 17 residues.

This chain uses TRBV29-1 with TRBJ1-1; D not resolved. The germline gives CDR1 SQVTM, CDR2 ANQGSEA. V was pared by 3 bases and J by 0 bases, with 5 bases between. The CDR3 spans 12 residues. The CDR3 DNA follows: TGCAGCGTTGAGATCATGAACACTGAAGCTTTCTTT. Translation gives CSVEIMNTEAFF.

The gene calls are TRBV4-3 and TRBJ1-1, with 9 bases aligning to TRBD1. The V gene end was trimmed by 4 bases and the J gene end by 11 bases; junction bases not matched to a gene: 8. The CDR3 runs 13 residues. Germline CDR1 and CDR2: LGHNA and YSLEER. CDR3 nucleotides: TGCGCCAGCAGCCGCGACAGGGGGATAGGGGCTTTCTTT. The encoded protein is CASSRDRGIGAFF.

The genes are TRBV10-2 and TRBJ1-2; D gene unclear. The ends were cut back, 1 base at V and 0 bases at J, with 12 bases in the middle. The CDR3 sequence is 16 residues long. Germline values: CDR1 WSHSY, CDR2 SAAADI. The CDR3, as DNA: TGCGCCAGCAGTGAGTTCTCAGAGGTTTCTAACTATGGCTACACCTTC. This gives the protein CASSEFSEVSNYGYTF.

This clonotype has a handful of counts. The V and J genes are TRBV4-1 and TRBJ2-7, with a weak D call TRBD2 (6 bases). From germline, CDR1 is MGHRA and CDR2 YSYEKL. The CDR3 sequence is 15 residues long. Trimming removed 1 base at V and 3 bases at J, with 13 bases between. CDR3 bases: TGCGCCAGCAGCCAAGGAGCCGGCGGGGTCTACGAGCAGTACTTC. Translated, it gives CASSQGAGGVYEQYF.

This clonotype was detected only once. The CDR3 DNA follows: TGTGCCAGCAGTTCTGGGGACTTCGAGCAGTACTTC. This translates into CASSSGDFEQYF. The chain couples TRBV28 to TRBJ2-7; a weak D match, TRBD2 (6 bases). The germline V gene encodes CDR1 MDHEN and CDR2 SYDVKM. This CDR3 region has 12 residues. V lost 4 bases, J lost 6 bases, and 10 bases lay in between.

This chain joins TRBV19 and TRBJ2-2; D is undetermined. This CDR3 is 13 amino acids long. Trimming left V 7 bases short and J 2 bases short, with 8 bases between. The germline CDR1 and CDR2 sequences are LNHDA and SQIVND (reference sequence). CDR3 protein: CASMKGNTGELFF. The CDR3, as DNA: TGTGCCAGTATGAAGGGTAACACCGGGGAGCTGTTTTTT. Filled out from reference TRBV19 and TRBJ2-2, the complete variable domain reads DGGITQSPKYLFRKEGQNVTLSCEQNLNHDAMYWYRQDPGQGLRLIYYSQIVNDFQKGDIAEGYSVSREKKESFPLTVTSAQKNPTAFYLCASMKGNTGELFFGEGSRLTVL.

In this sample, this clonotype turned up many times. The chain couples TRBV12-3 or TRBV12-4 to TRBJ1-1, with D unclear. CDR3 length equals 13 residues. With 2 bases removed from V and 4 bases from J, the gap between germline ends came to 8 bases. The CDR3 spells CASSLWGVTEAFF. Written as DNA, the CDR3 is TGTGCCAGCAGTTTATGGGGAGTCACTGAAGCTTTCTTT.

This clonotype was observed a handful of times. The chain couples TRBV6-1 to TRBJ1-2; D is possibly TRBD1 (6 bases). CDR1 is MNHNS and CDR2 is SASEGT in the germline V gene. Trimming took off 6 bases at V and 1 base at J, with 12 bases between the two ends. This CDR3 spans 14 amino acids. CDR3 protein: CASRKGQINYGYTF. CDR3 in DNA: TGTGCCAGCAGGAAGGGACAAATTAACTATGGCTACACCTTC.